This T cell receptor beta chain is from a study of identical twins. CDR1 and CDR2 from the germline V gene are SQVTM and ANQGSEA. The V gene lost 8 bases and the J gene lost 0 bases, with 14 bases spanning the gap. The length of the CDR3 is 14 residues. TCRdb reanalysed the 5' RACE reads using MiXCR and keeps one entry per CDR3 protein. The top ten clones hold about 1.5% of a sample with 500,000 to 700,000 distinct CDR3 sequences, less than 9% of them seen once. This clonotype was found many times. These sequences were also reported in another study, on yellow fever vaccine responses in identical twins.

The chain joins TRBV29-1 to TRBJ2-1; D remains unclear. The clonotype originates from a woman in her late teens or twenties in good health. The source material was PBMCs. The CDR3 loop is CSHVFATSYNEQFF. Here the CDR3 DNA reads TGCAGCCATGTCTTTGCGACCTCCTACAATGAGCAGTTCTTC.